This T cell receptor beta chain was captured by sequencing in a study of T cell repertoires in ileal Crohn's disease. This table comes from immunoSEQ multiplex PCR, and its TCRdb copy is limited to in-frame clones, with some not included. Among approximately 13,000 clones listed, roughly nine tenths were seen once. Germline values: CDR1 SNHLY, CDR2 FYNNEI. Trimming cost V 3 bases and J 0 bases, with 8 bases left between them. This CDR3 spans 15 amino acids. This clonotype was obtained from an adult with Crohn's disease. The gene calls are TRBV2 and TRBJ1-4; TRBD1 is a possible D gene (5 bases). Sequences were obtained from ileal tissue. CDR3 protein: CASSDPGATNEKLFF. The CDR3 nucleotides read TGTGCCAGCAGTGACCCGGGGGCAACTAATGAAAAACTGTTTTTT.